One sample yielded the 11 T cell receptor beta chains listed below, sequenced in a study of cytomegalovirus exposure and HLA in healthy donors. PCR amplification relied on 60 Vbeta primers (plus 13 Jbeta primers). Profiling relied on immunoSEQ multiplex PCR, and the TCRdb table lists in-frame clones only, not all of them. This table holds 150,000 to 200,000 clones, around 78% found once. Sequenced sample: PBMCs. The receptors come from a young man in good health and CMV-seronegative.

This sequence joins TRBV2 and TRBJ1-1; D gene uncertain. Germline V gene data show CDR1 as SNHLY and CDR2 as FYNNEI. Trimming removed 6 bases from V and 4 bases from J, with 9 bases in between. This CDR3 is 12 amino acids long. The CDR3 sequence: CASRMAPTEAFF. For the CDR3, the DNA is TGTGCCAGCAGGATGGCCCCCACTGAAGCTTTCTTT.

This clone was detected only once. The chain couples TRBV6-4 to TRBJ2-2, with D maybe TRBD2 (6 bases). The germline V gene encodes CDR1 MRHNA and CDR2 SNTAGT. The CDR3 has 15 amino acids. V lost 5 bases and J lost 0, with 10 bases in between. The CDR3 is CASSSGTSNTGELFF. The CDR3 DNA is TGTGCCAGCAGTTCCGGGACTTCGAACACCGGGGAGCTGTTTTTT.

V is TRBV29-1 and J is TRBJ2-7, with TRBD1 as a possible D gene (6 bases). V was clipped by 6 bases and J by 5 bases, with 14 bases between them. This CDR3 has 12 residues. Germline V gene lookup returns CDR1 SQVTM and CDR2 ANQGSEA. Written as DNA, the CDR3 is TGCAGCGTAGCTCAGGGGAGCCACGAGCAGTACTTC. It translates to CSVAQGSHEQYF.

This rearrangement joins TRBV6-6 to TRBJ2-2, with a tentative D call TRBD1 (6 bases). Trimming took off 6 bases at V and 1 base at J, with 6 bases between the two ends. The germline gives CDR1 MNHNY, CDR2 SVGAGI (reference sequence). The CDR3 sequence is 13 residues long. CDR3 amino acids: CASRDRNTGELFF. The CDR3 bases are TGTGCCAGCAGGGACAGGAACACCGGGGAGCTGTTTTTT.

The chain couples TRBV27 to TRBJ1-2; a possible D gene is TRBD1 (6 bases). CDR1 and CDR2 (germline): MNHEY, SMNVEV (reference sequence). Trimming pared 6 bases from V and 1 base from J, leaving 9 bases between. The CDR3 sequence is 13 residues long. The CDR3 protein is CASSVRGNYGYTF. The CDR3 nucleotides are TGTGCCAGCAGCGTCAGGGGTAACTATGGCTACACCTTC.

J is TRBJ2-1 and V is TRBV6-1; tentatively, D is TRBD2 (6 bases). The germline V gene encodes CDR1 MNHNS and CDR2 SASEGT. V lost 1 base and J 8 bases, leaving 15 bases between the germline ends. CDR3 size: 15 residues. CDR3 region: CASSEGSGPRDEQFF. In nucleotides, the CDR3 is TGTGCCAGCAGTGAAGGTAGCGGCCCTAGGGATGAGCAGTTCTTC.

The genes are TRBV5-4 and TRBJ2-7; weak D call: TRBD1 (5 bases). Deletions cut 3 bases from V and 1 base from J, with 14 bases between. CDR1 and CDR2 (germline): SGHNT, YYREEE (reference sequence). The CDR3 consists of 15 residues. The CDR3 DNA reads TGTGCCAGCAGCTCGCAGGGAACGCCTTCCTACGAGCAGTACTTC. Protein: CASSSQGTPSYEQYF.

The chain uses TRBV9 and TRBJ2-3; possible D gene TRBD2, 5 bases. Between the trimmed V and J ends, which lost 4 bases and 1 base, there was a span of 16 bases. Germline V gives CDR1 SGDLS, CDR2 YYNGEE. There are 16 residues in the CDR3. CDR3 in amino acids: CASSPFSGMGTDTQYF. In DNA form, the CDR3 reads TGTGCCAGCAGCCCCTTCTCGGGGATGGGCACAGATACGCAGTATTTT. The whole variable domain, filled in from reference TRBV9 and TRBJ2-3, reads DSGVTQTPKHLITATGQRVTLRCSPRSGDLSVYWYQQSLDQGLQFLIQYYNGEERAKGNILERFSAQQFPDLHSELNLSSLELGDSALYFCASSPFSGMGTDTQYFGPGTRLTVL.

The chain links TRBV28 to TRBJ2-1, with 8 bases that match TRBD2. This CDR3 is built from 15 residues. Germline values: CDR1 MDHEN, CDR2 SYDVKM. Trimming removed 7 bases from V and 2 bases from J; junction bases left unmatched: 7. The chain's CDR3 is CASMGREVTYNEQFF. CDR3 nucleotide sequence: TGTGCCAGCATGGGGCGGGAGGTTACCTACAATGAGCAGTTCTTC.

This clone was counted a single time. V usage is TRBV6-5 and J usage is TRBJ2-2, with D perhaps matching TRBD2 (6 bases). The length of the CDR3 is 14 residues. CDR1 and CDR2 from the germline V gene are MNHEY and SVGAGI. The V and J ends lost 1 base and 3 bases respectively, with 6 bases between them. The CDR3 region is CASSYWGDTGELFF. The DNA of the CDR3 is TGTGCCAGCAGTTACTGGGGGGACACCGGGGAGCTGTTTTTT.

The J gene is TRBJ2-7, the V gene TRBV4-1, with 8 bases matching TRBD2. There are 16 residues in the CDR3. The V and J ends lost 5 bases and 0 bases, in that order; junction bases with no gene match: 9. Germline CDR1 is MGHRA and CDR2 is YSYEKL. The CDR3 region has the DNA TGCGCCAGCAGCAAGCGGGGGAGGGGACCCTCCTACGAGCAGTACTTC. Translating it yields CASSKRGRGPSYEQYF.